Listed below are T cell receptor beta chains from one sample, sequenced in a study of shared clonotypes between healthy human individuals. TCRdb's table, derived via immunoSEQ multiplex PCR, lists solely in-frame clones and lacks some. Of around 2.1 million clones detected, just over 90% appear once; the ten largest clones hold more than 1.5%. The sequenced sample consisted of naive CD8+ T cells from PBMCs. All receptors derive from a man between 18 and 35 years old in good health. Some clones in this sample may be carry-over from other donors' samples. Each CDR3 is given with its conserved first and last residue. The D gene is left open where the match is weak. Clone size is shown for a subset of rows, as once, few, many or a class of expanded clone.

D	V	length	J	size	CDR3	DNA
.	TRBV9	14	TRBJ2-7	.	CASSVGGRSLEQYF	TGTGCCAGCAGCGTAGGCGGCCGTAGCCTGGAGCAGTACTTC
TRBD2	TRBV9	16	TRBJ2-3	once	CASSPWTSRSTDTQYF	TGTGCCAGCAGCCCCTGGACTAGCAGAAGCACAGATACGCAGTATTTT
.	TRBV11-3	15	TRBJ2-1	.	CASSRATVLYNEQFF	TGTGCCAGCAGCCGAGCTACAGTGCTCTACAATGAGCAGTTCTTC
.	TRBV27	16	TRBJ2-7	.	CASSLSIGDHAYEQYF	TGTGCCAGCAGTTTAAGTATCGGGGACCATGCCTACGAGCAGTACTTC
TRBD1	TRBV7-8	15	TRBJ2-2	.	CASSLLQGAARELFF	TGTGCCAGCAGCTTACTACAGGGGGCCGCGCGGGAGCTGTTTTTT
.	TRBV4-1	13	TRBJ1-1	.	CASSQRWVAEAFF	TGCGCCAGCAGCCAAAGGTGGGTGGCTGAAGCTTTCTTT
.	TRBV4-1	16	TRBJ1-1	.	CASSQDIRAINTEAFF	TGCGCCAGCAGCCAAGATATCCGGGCTATAAACACTGAAGCTTTCTTT
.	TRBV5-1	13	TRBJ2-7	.	CASSSGKSYEQYF	TGCGCCAGCAGCTCGGGGAAGTCCTACGAGCAGTACTTC
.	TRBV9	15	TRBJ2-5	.	CASSVEAGTLGTQYF	TGTGCCAGCAGCGTAGAGGCGGGGACCCTGGGGACCCAGTACTTC
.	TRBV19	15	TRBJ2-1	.	CASSIDLNSPNEQFF	TGTGCCAGTAGTATCGACTTAAACAGTCCCAATGAGCAGTTCTTC
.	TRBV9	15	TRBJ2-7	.	CASSVEPLDRYEQYF	TGTGCCAGCAGCGTAGAACCCTTGGACCGCTACGAGCAGTACTTC
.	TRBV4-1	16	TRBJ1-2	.	CASTLNLLQGSYGYTF	TGCGCCAGCACCCTTAACTTATTACAGGGTTCCTATGGCTACACCTTC
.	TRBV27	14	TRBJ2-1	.	CASSFGQGWNEQFF	TGTGCCAGCTCCTTTGGGCAGGGGTGGAATGAGCAGTTCTTC
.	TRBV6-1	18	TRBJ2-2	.	CASSEPELAPYTTGELFF	TGTGCCAGCAGTGAACCCGAATTAGCACCTTATACCACCGGGGAGCTGTTTTTT
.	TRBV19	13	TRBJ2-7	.	CASSSSGTYEQYF	TGTGCCAGTAGTTCATCAGGGACCTACGAGCAGTACTTC
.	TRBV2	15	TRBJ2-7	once	CASSELGPRTYEQYF	TGTGCCAGCAGTGAACTGGGACCCCGTACCTACGAGCAGTACTTC
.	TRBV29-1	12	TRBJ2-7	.	CSAKRGNYEQYF	TGCAGCGCCAAACGGGGAAACTACGAGCAGTACTTC
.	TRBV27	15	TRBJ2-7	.	CASSPGVAATYEQYF	TGTGCCAGCAGTCCCGGGGTAGCGGCCACCTACGAGCAGTACTTC
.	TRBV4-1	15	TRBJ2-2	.	CASSPGLVNSGELFF	TGCGCCAGCAGTCCCGGCCTAGTTAACAGCGGGGAGCTGTTTTTT
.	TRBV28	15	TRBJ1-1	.	CASSLGSSRRTEAFF	TGTGCCAGCAGTTTGGGGAGTTCCAGGAGGACTGAAGCTTTCTTT
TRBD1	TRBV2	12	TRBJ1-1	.	CASSEGQPLAFF	TGTGCCAGCAGTGAGGGACAGCCTCTAGCTTTCTTT
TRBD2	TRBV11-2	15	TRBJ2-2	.	CASSLVPSGGGELFF	TGTGCCAGCAGCTTAGTACCTAGCGGGGGCGGGGAGCTGTTTTTT
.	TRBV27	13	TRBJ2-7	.	CASADGSSYEQYF	TGTGCCAGCGCGGACGGCAGCTCCTACGAGCAGTACTTC
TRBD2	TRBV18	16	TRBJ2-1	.	CASSRVLAARADEQFF	TGTGCCAGCTCGCGGGTACTAGCGGCTCGGGCGGATGAGCAGTTCTTC
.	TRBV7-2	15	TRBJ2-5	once	CASSLSPWGQETQYF	TGTGCCAGCAGCTTATCCCCTTGGGGGCAAGAGACCCAGTACTTC
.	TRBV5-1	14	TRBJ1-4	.	CASSLWGPNEKLFF	TGCGCCAGCAGCTTGTGGGGACCGAATGAAAAACTGTTTTTT
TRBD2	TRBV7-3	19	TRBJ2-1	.	CASSLNLAGGVGSYNEQFF	TGTGCCAGCAGCTTAAACCTAGCGGGAGGGGTAGGCTCCTACAATGAGCAGTTCTTC
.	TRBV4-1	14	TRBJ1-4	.	CASSRRGSNEKLFF	TGCGCCAGCAGCCGAAGGGGGTCTAATGAAAAACTGTTTTTT
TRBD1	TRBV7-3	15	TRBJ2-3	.	CASSPTGGRGDTQYF	TGTGCCAGCAGCCCGACAGGGGGCAGAGGAGATACGCAGTATTTT
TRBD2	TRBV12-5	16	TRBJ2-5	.	CASGLTAGGGRETQYF	TGTGCTAGTGGTTTGACAGCTGGCGGGGGTCGAGAGACCCAGTACTTC
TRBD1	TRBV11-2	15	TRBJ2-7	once	CASSLVQDRLYEQYF	TGTGCCAGCAGCTTAGTACAGGACAGGTTGTACGAGCAGTACTTC
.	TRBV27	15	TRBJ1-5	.	CASSLLGEMGQPQHF	TGTGCCAGCAGTTTATTAGGGGAGATGGGTCAGCCCCAGCATTTT
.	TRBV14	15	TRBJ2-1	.	CASSTRAQGTNEQFF	TGTGCCAGCAGCACCCGCGCACAGGGAACCAATGAGCAGTTCTTC
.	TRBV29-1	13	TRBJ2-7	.	CSVTLGGWYEQYF	TGCAGCGTTACCTTGGGGGGCTGGTACGAGCAGTACTTC
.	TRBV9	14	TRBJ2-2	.	CASSPPGGAGELFF	TGTGCCAGCAGCCCCCCCGGGGGAGCAGGGGAGCTGTTTTTT
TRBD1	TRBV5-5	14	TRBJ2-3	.	CASSPRDRVVTQYF	TGTGCCAGCAGCCCCCGGGACAGGGTTGTTACGCAGTATTTT
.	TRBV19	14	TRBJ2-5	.	CASRAPWGSETQYF	TGTGCCAGTAGAGCTCCCTGGGGATCGGAGACCCAGTACTTC
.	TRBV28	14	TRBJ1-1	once	CATRDPGEGTEAFF	TGTGCCACCCGGGATCCCGGGGAGGGGACTGAAGCTTTCTTT
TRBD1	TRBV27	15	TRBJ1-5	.	CASSLTGGYNQPQHF	TGTGCCAGCAGTTTGACAGGGGGTTATAATCAGCCCCAGCATTTT
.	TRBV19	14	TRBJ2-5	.	CASSIVADQETQYF	TGTGCCAGTAGTATAGTAGCAGACCAAGAGACCCAGTACTTC
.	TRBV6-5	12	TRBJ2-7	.	CASSPRGYEQYF	TGTGCCAGCAGTCCCCGAGGGTACGAGCAGTACTTC
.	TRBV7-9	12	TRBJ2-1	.	CASSSPRDEQFF	TGTGCCAGCAGCTCTCCACGCGACGAGCAGTTCTTC
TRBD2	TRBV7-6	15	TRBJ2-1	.	CASSETTSGSNEQFF	TGTGCCAGCAGTGAAACCACCAGCGGGAGCAATGAGCAGTTCTTC
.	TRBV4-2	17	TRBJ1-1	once	CASSQDDRPYMNTEAFF	TGTGCCAGCAGCCAAGATGACAGGCCCTACATGAACACTGAAGCTTTCTTT
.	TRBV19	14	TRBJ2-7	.	CASSVGPKNNEQYF	TGTGCCAGTAGCGTGGGACCGAAGAATAACGAGCAGTACTTC
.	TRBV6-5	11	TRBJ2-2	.	CASLMAGELFF	TGTGCCAGCTTGATGGCCGGGGAGCTGTTTTTT